This entry is about one T cell receptor (beta chain). Trimming took off 6 bases at V and 4 bases at J, with 19 bases between the two ends. This CDR3 spans 15 amino acids. The germline V gene encodes CDR1 SNHLY and CDR2 FYNNEI. The table came from immunoSEQ multiplex PCR; TCRdb's copy has only in-frame clones and leaves some out. Of approximately 150,000 clones detected, roughly 90% appear once; the ten largest clones hold 6% to 9.5%. The record originates from a study of control samples from healthy donors and cancer patients. Sequencing was performed on PBMCs. This receptor was identified in a middle-aged man with head and neck cancer. The chain has TRBV2 and TRBJ2-7; D tentatively reads TRBD1 or TRBD2 (6 bases each). The CDR3 loop reads CASRGLGGRRYEQYF. CDR3 DNA: TGTGCCAGCAGGGGACTGGGGGGCCGGCGTTACGAGCAGTACTTC.